Below are 30 T cell receptor beta chains sequenced from a single sample in a study of breast tumors, draining lymph nodes, adjacent tissues. Breast cancer patients provided tissue from their axillary draining lymph nodes. TCRdb used MiXCR to reprocess the multiplex PCR reads, holding one entry per CDR3 protein. Here the sample spans 150,000 to 200,000 distinct CDR3 sequences, about 30% being singletons. Material: axillary lymph node tissue. The receptors were sampled from a female donor with breast cancer. Some clones in this sample may be carry-over from other donors' samples.

In regard to this clonotype: Mismatch with germline at one junction end may stem from a read error. The rearrangement links TRBV12-3 or TRBV12-4 to TRBJ2-3, with 15 nucleotides matching TRBD2. The CDR3 is 21 residues long. The CDR3, as DNA: TGTGCCAGCAGTTCCCACCCCGGGACTAGCGGGAGGCCACGCAGCACAGATGCGCAGTATTTT. Its translation is CASSSHPGTSGRPRSTDAQYF.

There are a few counts of this clonotype. The J gene is TRBJ2-7, the V gene TRBV3-1; D uncertain. This CDR3 spans 17 amino acids. Germline V CDR1 and CDR2: LGHDT, YNNKEL (reference sequence). V lost 2 bases, J lost 0 bases, and 17 bases lay in between. CDR3 region: CASSQSLGGVLSYEQYF. The CDR3 nucleotides are TGTGCCAGCAGCCAAAGCTTGGGTGGGGTTCTCTCCTACGAGCAGTACTTC.

A remark on this clonotype: A much larger clonotype is one base distant, so this may be a read error. The rearrangement links TRBV6-6 to TRBJ2-1; TRBD2 matches 10 bases. This CDR3 has 16 amino acids. Per the germline V gene, CDR1 is MNHNY and CDR2 is SVGAGI (reference sequence). In DNA form, the CDR3 reads TGTGCCAGCAGTTACTCCGCTAGCGGGGGCTACAATGTGCAGTTCTTC. Amino acids: CASSYSASGGYNVQFF.

V gene TRBV20-1 combines with J gene TRBJ2-5, with D perhaps given as TRBD1 or TRBD2 (5 bases each). With 3 bases removed from V and 2 bases from J, the gap between germline ends came to 13 bases. The CDR3 sequence is 14 residues long. CDR1 DFQATT and CDR2 SNEGSKA come from the germline V gene (reference sequence). The CDR3 DNA sequence: TGCAGTGCTAGGGGGCTTGGCGGGCAAGAGACCCAGTACTTC. This encodes CSARGLGGQETQYF.

As regards this clonotype: The junction shows a germline mismatch at one end, possibly a read error. The V and J genes are TRBV25-1 and TRBJ2-5; tentatively, D is TRBD1 (6 bases). The CDR3 has 16 residues. Germline CDR1 and CDR2: MGHDK and SYGVNS. The CDR3, as DNA: TGTGCCAGCAGTGTCAGCGGCCAGGGGACCAGAGAGAACCAGTACTTC. Amino acids: CASSVSGQGTRENQYF.

Regarding this clonotype: A read error may produce the germline difference seen at one junction end. The rearrangement uses TRBV11-1 and TRBJ1-4; the D is unclear. The CDR3 runs 13 residues. Germline lookup yields CDR1 SGHAT and CDR2 FQDESV (reference sequence). CDR3 sequence reads: CASSKNGNEKLFF. The CDR3 DNA follows: TGTGCCAGCAGCAAAAACGGGAATGAGAAACTGTTTTTT.

CDR3 DNA sequence: TGTGCCAGCAGCTTAGAGACTCAGGATAGCAATTCACCCCTCCACTTT. This translates into CASSLETQDSNSPLHF. J is TRBJ1-6 and V is TRBV7-8, with D unclear. Germline lookup yields CDR1 SGHVS and CDR2 FQNEAQ. The V gene lost 1 base and the J gene lost 7 bases, with 14 bases spanning the gap. The CDR3 extends over 16 amino acids.

The chain combines TRBV5-6 with TRBJ2-5; 10 bases match TRBD1. CDR3 length: 16 residues. Unmatched junction bases numbered 11, after V lost 3 bases and J lost 6 bases. Germline-derived CDR1 and CDR2 are SGHDT and YYEEEE. The DNA of the CDR3 is TGTGCCAGCAGCTGGGTACCGGGACAGGGGAAACAGACCCAGTACTTC. Its translation is CASSWVPGQGKQTQYF. Combining the CDR3 with reference TRBV5-6 and TRBJ2-5 gives the whole variable domain DAGVTQSPTHLIKTRGQQVTLRCSPKSGHDTVSWYQQALGQGPQFIFQYYEEEERQRGNFPDRFSGHQFPNYSSELNVNALLLGDSALYLCASSWVPGQGKQTQYFGPGTRLLVL.

The chain has TRBV9 and TRBJ1-6; D gene ambiguous. Germline assignment: CDR1 SGDLS and CDR2 YYNGEE. V dropped 5 bases and J dropped 10 bases, with 10 bases sitting between them. The CDR3 has 12 amino acids. CDR3 region: CASRFGGSPLHF. The CDR3 DNA sequence: TGTGCCAGCAGGTTTGGCGGCTCACCCCTCCACTTT. Filled out from reference TRBV9 and TRBJ1-6, the complete variable domain reads DSGVTQTPKHLITATGQRVTLRCSPRSGDLSVYWYQQSLDQGLQFLIQYYNGEERAKGNILERFSAQQFPDLHSELNLSSLELGDSALYFCASRFGGSPLHFGNGTRLTVT.

This clonotype was detected only a few times. This clone may be a read error of a much larger clone one base away. The V and J genes are TRBV11-2 and TRBJ2-7; 7 positions agree with TRBD2. Germline CDR1 SGHAT, CDR2 FQNNGV. V gave up 7 bases and J gave up 2 bases; unmatched junction bases: 8. The CDR3 sequence is 14 residues long. The CDR3 reads CASTPAGSAYEQYF. The CDR3 region has the DNA TGTGCCAGCACCCCAGCGGGATCGGCCTACGAGCAGTACTTC. Filled out from reference TRBV11-2 and TRBJ2-7, the complete variable domain reads EAGVAQSPRYKIIEKRQSVAFWCNPISGHATLYWYQQILGQGPKLLIQFQNNGVVDDSQLPKDRFSAERLKGVDSTLKIQPAKLEDSAVYLCASTPAGSAYEQYFGPGTRLTVT.

This chain links TRBV7-9 with TRBJ1-5, with 9 bases lining up with TRBD1. Germline-derived CDR1 and CDR2 are SEHNR and FQNEAQ (reference sequence). Trimming took 11 bases from V and 3 from J; bases not matched to a gene: 11. CDR3 size: 15 residues. CDR3 nucleotides: TGTGCCGGAAGGGAGGGGACAGGGCCCAATCAGCCCCAGCATTTT. Residues: CAGREGTGPNQPQHF. Using reference TRBV7-9 and TRBJ1-5 for the parts outside the CDR3, the full variable domain is DTGVSQNPRHKITKRGQNVTFRCDPISEHNRLYWYRQTLGQGPEFLTYFQNEAQLEKSRLLSDRFSAERPKGSFSTLEIQRTEQGDSAMYLCAGREGTGPNQPQHFGDGTRLSIL.

Remarks on this clonotype: Relative to the germline gene, one junction end is altered; a read error may explain this. The chain has TRBV20-1 and TRBJ2-3; perhaps TRBD2 as D (6 bases). The CDR3 extends over 13 amino acids. CDR1 is DFQATT and CDR2 is SNEGSKA in the germline V gene (reference sequence). As DNA, the CDR3 is TGCGGTGCTAGCGCGACAAGCACAGATACGCAGTATTTT. This translates into CGASATSTDTQYF.

Points on this clonotype: A much larger clone differs by one base, so this may be a read error. The chain links TRBV5-4 to TRBJ1-2; tentatively, D is TRBD1 (5 bases). Germline-derived CDR1 and CDR2 are SGHNT and YYREEE (reference sequence). The length of the CDR3 is 14 residues. Between the trimmed V and J ends, which lost 2 bases and 4 bases, there was a span of 12 bases. This CDR3 reads CASSLGDAPYGYTF. CDR3 in DNA: TGTGCCAGCAGCTTAGGGGACGCTCCCTATGGCTACACCTTC.

This clonotype has a single count. The V call is TRBV7-8, the J call TRBJ1-4, with 7 bases identical to TRBD1. V was clipped by 5 bases and J by 5 bases; unmatched bases: 5. In germline, CDR1 is SGHVS, CDR2 FQNEAQ. The CDR3 sequence is 14 residues long. The CDR3 loop reads CASSPNRGNEKLFF. CDR3 nucleotide sequence: TGTGCCAGCAGCCCGAACAGGGGAAATGAAAAACTGTTTTTT.

This rearrangement joins TRBV6-6 to TRBJ1-1, with TRBD1 matching over 9 bases. The CDR3 is 14 amino acids. Germline assignment: CDR1 MNHNY and CDR2 SVGAGI (reference sequence). With V trimmed by 5 bases and J by 4 bases, 5 bases remained unmatched. CDR3 DNA sequence: TGTGCCAGCAGTCCCGGGGACAGGGTCACTGAAGCTTTCTTT. Protein: CASSPGDRVTEAFF.

This clonotype was seen at least ten times. This chain joins TRBV7-9 and TRBJ2-7, with a possible D match to TRBD1 (5 bases). The V end lost 2 bases, the J end lost 3 bases, and 14 bases lay between the germline ends. CDR1 is SEHNR, CDR2 FQNEAQ, per germline (reference sequence). This CDR3 has 15 amino acids. The DNA for the CDR3 is TGTGCCAGCAGCTTATCTCAAGGGGCGGTCTACGAGCAGTACTTC. This codes for CASSLSQGAVYEQYF.

This clonotype was counted ten times or more. This chain links TRBV6-1 with TRBJ1-2; D remains ambiguous. With 3 bases removed from V and 1 base from J, the gap between germline ends came to 12 bases. Germline CDR1 reads MNHNS; CDR2 reads SASEGT. This CDR3 has 15 amino acids. The CDR3 here is CASSEGNGFNYGYTF. The CDR3, as DNA: TGTGCCAGCAGTGAGGGGAACGGTTTTAACTATGGCTACACCTTC.

Note on this clonotype: This sequence may be a read error, since a much larger clone differs from it by one base. This chain connects TRBV12-3 or TRBV12-4 to TRBJ1-2; D is ambiguous. V was cut by 5 bases and J by 5 bases, with 12 bases left in between. This CDR3 has 13 residues. DNA for the CDR3: TGTGCCAGCAGTCCGTACGGGGTTTATGGCTACACCTTC. This gives the protein CASSPYGVYGYTF.

This clonotype was picked up many times. The chain has TRBV7-6 and TRBJ2-7; D remains unclear. The CDR3 is 13 amino acids. V lost 5 bases and J 3 bases, leaving 11 bases between the germline ends. CDR1 and CDR2 from the germline V gene are SGHVS and FNYEAQ. CDR3 nucleotides: TGTGCCAGCAGCCCCTCAGAGAGCTACGAGCAGTACTTC. Encoded protein: CASSPSESYEQYF.

Turning to this clonotype: Because it lacks the conserved phenylalanine or tryptophan at the end, this CDR3 is likely a read error. Because the CDR3's place on the DNA is in doubt, the DNA is left out and the CDR3 is given as listed by TCRdb. This sequence joins TRBV18 and TRBJ1-4. Germline-derived CDR1 and CDR2 are KGHSH and LQKENI. The CDR3 spans 9 residues, counting both ends. The CDR3 is CASSPNGDY.

This clonotype was counted at least ten times. The chain has TRBV7-9 and TRBJ1-2; TRBD1 might be the D (6 bases). The V gene lost 0 bases and the J gene lost 5 bases, with 10 bases spanning the gap. This CDR3 region has 14 residues. Germline values: CDR1 SEHNR, CDR2 FQNEAQ (reference sequence). CDR3 loop: CASSLAGGRYGYTF. Here the CDR3 DNA reads TGTGCCAGCAGCTTAGCGGGGGGGCGGTATGGCTACACCTTC.

This clonotype was counted many times. This chain connects TRBV2 to TRBJ2-1; D unresolved. Between the trimmed V and J ends, which lost 2 bases and 4 bases, there was a span of 9 bases. Looked up from germline, CDR1 is SNHLY and CDR2 is FYNNEI. This CDR3 has 14 residues. This CDR3 is CASSENGPYNEQFF. CDR3 DNA: TGTGCCAGCAGTGAAAATGGGCCATACAATGAGCAGTTCTTC.

The CDR3 here is CASRAGGGELFF. CDR3 DNA: TGTGCCAGCAGGGCCGGGGGGGGGGAGCTGTTTTTT. The chain uses TRBV12-3 or TRBV12-4 and TRBJ2-2; 7 bases map to TRBD2. This CDR3 comprises 12 residues. V gave up 6 bases and J gave up 8 bases; unmatched junction bases: 3.

For this clonotype: A much larger clone differs from this one at a single base, so this may be a read error. The genes are TRBV20-1 and TRBJ2-5; 9 bases agree with TRBD1. Germline assignment: CDR1 DFQATT and CDR2 SNEGSKA (reference sequence). The CDR3 runs to 14 residues. V shed 6 bases, J shed 7 bases, and the junction held 12 bases outside the gene matches. The CDR3 region has the DNA TGCAGTGCAGGGGGGGACAGGGCAGGGGCGACCCAGTACTTC. This sequence encodes CSAGGDRAGATQYF.

This clonotype was recorded many times. This chain uses TRBV19 with TRBJ2-3; 10 positions match TRBD2. The J segment lost 5 bases and the V segment lost 6 bases, leaving 5 bases of the junction unmatched. Germline CDR1 is LNHDA and CDR2 is SQIVND (reference sequence). CDR3 length: 14 residues. The CDR3 protein is CASRPSGGGDTQYF. The CDR3, as DNA: TGTGCCAGTAGACCTAGCGGGGGTGGAGATACGCAGTATTTT.

This clonotype came up many times. This chain links TRBV5-4 with TRBJ2-1; 10 positions agree with TRBD2. CDR1 is SGHNT and CDR2 is YYREEE in the germline V gene (reference sequence). Unmatched junction bases numbered 5, after V lost 4 bases and J lost 4 bases. The CDR3 is 15 residues long. The CDR3 sequence: CASSPGLAEYNEQFF. The CDR3 DNA is TGTGCCAGCAGCCCCGGACTAGCGGAGTACAATGAGCAGTTCTTC.

This clonotype was picked up a small number of times. The genes are TRBV3-2 and TRBJ2-7. TRBV3-2 is tagged as a pseudogene. This CDR3 has 12 residues. The DNA of the CDR3 is TGTGCCAGCAGCCAATCCGCCTACGAGCAGTACTTC. Its protein is CASSQSAYEQYF.

A few counts support this clonotype. V gene TRBV9 combines with J gene TRBJ1-1; D not resolved. Deletions cut 1 base from V and 8 bases from J, with 12 bases between. The CDR3 has 13 residues. Germline values: CDR1 SGDLS, CDR2 YYNGEE. CDR3: CASSVLDSSEAFF. DNA of the CDR3: TGTGCCAGCAGCGTATTGGATTCTTCGGAAGCTTTCTTT.

This clonotype was counted many times. V and J are TRBV7-2 and TRBJ2-7; TRBD1 agrees at 7 bases. The CDR3 is 14 amino acids. J lost 3 bases, V lost 7 bases, and 9 bases had no gene match. The germline gives CDR1 SGHTA, CDR2 FQGNSA. The CDR3 loop is CASIPPGQSYEQYF. The CDR3 nucleotides are TGTGCCAGCATCCCTCCGGGACAGAGCTACGAGCAGTACTTC.

Notes on this clonotype: This could be a read error, since a much larger clone is one nucleotide away. The chain joins TRBV19 to TRBJ2-1; 13 nucleotides line up with TRBD2. CDR3 size: 15 residues. The V gene's germline CDR1 is LNHDA and CDR2 SQIVND (reference sequence). The DNA for the CDR3 is TGTGCCTGTAGTCCAACACTAGCGGGAGGGGGTGAGCAGTTCTTC. It specifies CACSPTLAGGGEQFF. Looking up the rest from reference TRBV19 and TRBJ2-1 gives the full variable domain: DGGITQSPKYLFRKEGQNVTLSCEQNLNHDAMYWYRQDPGQGLRLIYYSQIVNDFQKGDIAEGYSVSREKKESFPLTVTSAQKNPTAFYLCACSPTLAGGGEQFFGPGTRLTVL.